This TCR beta chain was recovered during a study of blood T cell repertoires in COVID-19. Overall study: From the United States, Italy and Spain came samples of acute and convalescent COVID-19. T cells, B-cell-depleted T cells, or PBMCs provided the cDNA or gDNA that served as material.

Per the study methods: Amplification with reference gene primers provided the estimates of nucleated cell counts. Sequencing was performed with immunoSEQ multiplex PCR; in TCRdb, only in-frame clones are kept and a portion is missing. V, J and clone size are taken as reported in that table, and D and trimming were inferred from the DNA itself. The profile shows 250,000 or so clones, about 87% of them singletons. Regarding this clone: Other DNA variants within this sample encode the same CDR3.

CDR3 length: 13 residues. Germline CDR1 reads LNHDA; CDR2 reads SQIVND (reference sequence). J gave up 10 bases and V 5 bases, and 7 bases lay outside the gene matches. The source of this sequence is a woman in her 40s who had recovered from COVID-19. V and J are TRBV19 and TRBJ2-1; the match to TRBD1 covers 8 bases. The specimen sequenced was peripheral blood. CDR3 loop: CASSLDRGREQFF. The CDR3 nucleotides read TGTGCCAGTAGTCTCGACAGGGGCCGAGAGCAGTTCTTC. The whole variable domain, filled in from reference TRBV19 and TRBJ2-1, reads DGGITQSPKYLFRKEGQNVTLSCEQNLNHDAMYWYRQDPGQGLRLIYYSQIVNDFQKGDIAEGYSVSREKKESFPLTVTSAQKNPTAFYLCASSLDRGREQFFGPGTRLTVL.